The clone carrying this T cell receptor (beta chain) has at least ten counts. Time point defined: blood at routine non-recurrence follow-up after resection. Without sorting, whole RNA was sequenced from tumor, nontumor lung or frozen PBMC. V was shortened by 6 bases and J by 7 bases, with 9 bases between the two germline ends. Per the germline V gene, CDR1 is MNHEY and CDR2 is SVGEGT. CDR3 length: 12 residues. TCRdb reanalysed the 5' RACE reads using MiXCR and keeps one entry per CDR3 protein. The sample consists of 110,000 or so distinct CDR3 sequences, 10% to 13% of them appearing once. The data were obtained in a study of spatial heterogeneity in lung cancer. The wider study: A total of fewer than 80 untreated early-stage non-small cell lung cancer patients served as donors. Beta-chain sequences were consistently detected more often than alpha-chain sequences. Combinations of a unique TCR and a UMI were tallied in raw reads, and on average each appeared more than ten times.

This receptor was taken from a female donor with early-stage non-small cell lung cancer. This chain joins TRBV6-2 or TRBV6-3 and TRBJ1-4; no clear D gene. Source: PBMCs, taken at follow-up. This CDR3 is CASRGYGEKLFF. DNA for the CDR3: TGTGCCAGCAGGGGATACGGTGAAAAACTGTTTTTT.